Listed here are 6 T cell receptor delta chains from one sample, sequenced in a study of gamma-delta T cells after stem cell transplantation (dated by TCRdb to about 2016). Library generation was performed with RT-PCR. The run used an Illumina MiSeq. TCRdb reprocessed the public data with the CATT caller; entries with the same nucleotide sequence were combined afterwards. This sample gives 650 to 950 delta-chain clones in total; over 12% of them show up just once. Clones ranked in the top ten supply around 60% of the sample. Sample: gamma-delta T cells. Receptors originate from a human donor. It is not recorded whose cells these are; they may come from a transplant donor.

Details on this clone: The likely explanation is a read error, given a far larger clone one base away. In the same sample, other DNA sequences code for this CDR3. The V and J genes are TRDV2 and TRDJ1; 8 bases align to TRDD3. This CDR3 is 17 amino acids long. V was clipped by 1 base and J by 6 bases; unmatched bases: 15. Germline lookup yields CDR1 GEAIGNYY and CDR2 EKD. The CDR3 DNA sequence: TGTGCCTGTGACACTTTGGGCGGCCTGGGGGACCAGTATAAACTCATCTTT. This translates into CACDTLGGLGDQYKLIF.

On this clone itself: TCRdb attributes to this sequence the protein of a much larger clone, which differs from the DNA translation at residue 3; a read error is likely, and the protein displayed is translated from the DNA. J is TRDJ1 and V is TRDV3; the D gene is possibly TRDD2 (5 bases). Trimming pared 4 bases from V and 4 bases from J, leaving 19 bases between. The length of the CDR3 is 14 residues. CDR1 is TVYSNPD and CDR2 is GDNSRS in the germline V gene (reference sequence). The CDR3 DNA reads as TGTGCCTCCCCCTCTTCCCATATAGACGATAAACTCATCTTT. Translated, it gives CASPSSHIDDKLIF.

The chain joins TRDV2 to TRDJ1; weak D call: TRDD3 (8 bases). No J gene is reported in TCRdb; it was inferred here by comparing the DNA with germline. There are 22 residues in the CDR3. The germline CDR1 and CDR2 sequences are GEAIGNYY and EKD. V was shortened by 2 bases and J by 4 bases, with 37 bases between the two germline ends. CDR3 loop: CACDKIPTSGRGDNRADDKLIF. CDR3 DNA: TGTGCCTGTGACAAGATTCCTACCTCGGGCCGGGGGGATAACAGAGCGGACGATAAACTCATCTTT.

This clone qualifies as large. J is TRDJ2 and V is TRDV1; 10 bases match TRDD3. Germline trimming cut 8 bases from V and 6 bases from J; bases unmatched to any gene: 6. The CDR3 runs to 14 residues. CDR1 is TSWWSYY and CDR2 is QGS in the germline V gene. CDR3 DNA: TGTGCTCTTATACTATGGGGGATACCAGCACAACTCTTCTTT. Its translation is CALILWGIPAQLFF.

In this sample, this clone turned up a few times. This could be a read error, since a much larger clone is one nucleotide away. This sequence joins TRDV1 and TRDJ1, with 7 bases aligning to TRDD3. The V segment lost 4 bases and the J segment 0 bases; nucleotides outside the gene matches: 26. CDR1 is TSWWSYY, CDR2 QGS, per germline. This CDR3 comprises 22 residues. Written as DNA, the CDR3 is TGTGCTCTTGGGGCTCCTCCTATGTGGAGGATACGACACTTTTTGTACACCGATAAACTCATCTTT. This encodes CALGAPPMWRIRHFLYTDKLIF.

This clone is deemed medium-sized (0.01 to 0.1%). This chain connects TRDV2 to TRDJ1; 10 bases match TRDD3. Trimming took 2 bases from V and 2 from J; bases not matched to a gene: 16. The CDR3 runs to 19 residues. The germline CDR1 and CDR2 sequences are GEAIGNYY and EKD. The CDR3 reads CACDKIYILGDSVTDKLIF. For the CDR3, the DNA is TGTGCCTGTGACAAGATCTACATACTGGGGGATTCGGTGACCGATAAACTCATCTTT.